The 18 T cell receptor gamma chains in this list originate from one sample, sequenced in a study of γδ T cells in repeated Plasmodium falciparum infection. TCRdb reran clone calling via CATT on the multiplex PCR reads. This sample yields 25,000 to 35,000 gamma-chain clones, of which 1.4% are seen a single time; around 19% belongs to the top ten. Flow sorting of PBMC yielded separate Vgamma9/Vdelta2+ and Vdelta2-negative gammadelta T cell populations for bulk repertoire analysis. Material for sequencing was gamma-delta T cells from blood. Every receptor here comes from a pool of human donors (malaria-infected and uninfected, not separated).

This clone has at least ten counts. TCRdb's entry gives the protein of a much larger clone, which mismatches this DNA's translation at residue 7, likely from a read error; the protein reported here is translated from the DNA. The chain employs TRGV9 and TRGJ1 or TRGJ2. The CDR3 is made up of 11 amino acids. Looked up from germline, CDR1 is GITISATS and CDR2 is ISYDGTV (reference sequence). CDR3 coding DNA: TGTGCCTTGTGGGATTATTGTAAGAAACTCTTT. Its protein is CALWDYCKKLF.

In its sample, this clone was seen a few times. The protein in TCRdb stems from a much larger clone and differs at residue 9 from this DNA's translation, likely a read error; here the protein is translated from the DNA. The chain carries TRGV3 and TRGJ1 or TRGJ2. TCRdb offers no J gene call, so here the DNA was matched to germline to obtain one. The CDR3 is made up of 13 amino acids. V trimming: 5 bases; J trimming: 8 bases; junction bases outside the gene matches: 12. Germline values: CDR1 VTNTFY, CDR2 YDVSTARD (reference sequence). The CDR3 bases are TGTGCCACCTGGGCTCGGGACTATCATAAGAAACTCTTT. It translates to CATWARDYHKKLF.

This clone was counted at least ten times. This may arise from a read error, as a much more abundant clone is one base away. The V and J genes are TRGV9 and TRGJP. V dropped 0 bases and J dropped 7; count of bases not matched to a gene: 6. Germline lookup yields CDR1 GITISATS and CDR2 ISYDGTV (reference sequence). This CDR3 spans 17 amino acids. The CDR3 loop reads CALWEVLFELGKKIKVF. CDR3 coding DNA: TGTGCCTTGTGGGAGGTGCTCTTTGAGTTGGGCAAAAAAATCAAGGTATTT.

This clone has ten or more counts. A read error may explain this, as a much larger clone is one base away. The V call is TRGV8, the J call TRGJP1. J was trimmed by 0 bases and V by 3 bases; bases with no gene match: 4. The CDR3 contains 15 residues. Germline lookup yields CDR1 VENAVY and CDR2 YDSYNSRV. Here the CDR3 reads CATWDGYTTGWFKIF. In DNA, the CDR3 is TGTGCCACCTGGGATGGGTATACCACTGGTTGGTTCAAGATATTT.

This clone was picked up many times. The protein recorded in TCRdb matches a much larger clone and deviates from this DNA's translation at residue 9, suggesting a read error; the protein here is obtained by translating the DNA. The chain has TRGV4 and TRGJ1 or TRGJ2. No J segment appears in TCRdb, so it was assigned here by matching the sequence to germline. The germline CDR1 and CDR2 sequences are EGSTGY and YDSYTSSV. CDR3 length: 14 amino acids. V shed 5 bases, J shed 5 bases, and the junction held 12 bases outside the gene matches. The CDR3 DNA reads TGTGCCACCTGGGCCACCAAGAAACATTATAAGAAACTCTTT. Protein: CATWATKKHYKKLF.

A remark on this clone: The protein given by TCRdb reflects a much larger clone and differs at residue 10 from this DNA's translation, likely from a read error; the protein shown is the DNA's translation. The CDR3 spells CATWDESNYRKLF. The CDR3 bases are TGTGCCACCTGGGATGAATCGAACTATAGGAAACTCTTT. The rearrangement joins TRGV4 to TRGJ1 or TRGJ2. Assignment of the J gene here rests on matching the DNA to germline, because TCRdb gives none. Germline lookup yields CDR1 EGSTGY and CDR2 YDSYTSSV. The CDR3 runs 13 residues.

This clone was found a few times. Since a far larger clone is one base different, this is likely a read error. Other DNA sequences in the sample encode the same CDR3. The rearrangement links TRGV3 to TRGJ1 or TRGJ2. In the absence of a J gene in TCRdb, the DNA was matched to germline to assign it here. J lost 10 bases, V lost 0 bases, and 9 bases had no gene match. The CDR3 has 13 residues. Per germline, CDR1 VTNTFY and CDR2 YDVSTARD (reference sequence). As DNA, the CDR3 is TGTGCCACCTGGGACAGGCCCCGTGACAAGAAACTCTTT. Protein: CATWDRPRDKKLF.

This clone occurred a few times. The mismatch at residue 10 between this DNA's translation and the TCRdb protein of a much larger clone likely reflects a read error; the protein shown is translated from the DNA. The chain combines TRGV9 with TRGJ1 or TRGJ2. Because TCRdb records no J gene, it was assigned here through a match of the DNA to germline. With V trimmed by 0 bases and J by 11 bases, 10 bases remained unmatched. The germline V gene encodes CDR1 GITISATS and CDR2 ISYDGTV (reference sequence). The CDR3 is 13 amino acids. The CDR3 sequence is CALWEVHPREKLF. In nucleotides, the CDR3 is TGTGCCTTGTGGGAGGTGCACCCCCGTGAGAAACTCTTT.

This clone came up a few times. This sequence is one base from a far larger clone and is likely a read error. This same CDR3 is encoded by further DNA sequences in the sample. TRGV3 is the V gene, and the J gene was not called. CDR3 length equals 13 residues. CDR1 is VTNTFY and CDR2 is YDVSTARD in the germline V gene (reference sequence). CDR3 region: CATWDSPYYKKLF. CDR3 sequence (DNA): TGTGCCACCTGGGACTCCCCCTATTATAAAAAACTCTTT.

Comments on this clone: TCRdb lists the protein of a much larger clone for this DNA, which differs at residue 6, so this is likely a read error; the protein given here is translated from the DNA itself. This sample includes further DNA sequences coding for the same CDR3. The chain recombines TRGV4 with TRGJ1 or TRGJ2. The J gene is not listed in TCRdb, so it was assigned here from a DNA match to germline. In germline, CDR1 is EGSTGY, CDR2 YDSYTSSV. The V and J ends lost 2 bases and 2 bases, in that order; junction bases with no gene match: 6. The CDR3 is 14 amino acids. The CDR3 loop reads CATWDERYYYKKLF. DNA of the CDR3: TGTGCCACCTGGGATGAGCGGTATTATTATAAGAAACTCTTT.

This clone has a count of ten or more. The chain employs TRGV2 and TRGJP2. TCRdb records no J gene; here it was assigned by comparing the DNA to germline. The CDR3 sequence is 19 residues long. V was pared by 1 base and J by 4 bases, with 18 bases of the junction left unmatched. The germline CDR1 and CDR2 sequences are EGSNGY and YDSYNSKV. The CDR3 DNA reads TGTGCCACCTGGGACGGCAACCACAGAGGGGGACTTAGTGATTGGATCAAGACGTTT. It codes for CATWDGNHRGGLSDWIKTF.

This clone appeared many times. The protein that TCRdb holds for this DNA derives from a much larger clone and differs from the translated DNA at residue 9, which likely indicates a read error; the protein shown here is translated from the DNA. The chain recombines TRGV9 with TRGJP. No J segment appears in TCRdb, so it was assigned here by matching the sequence to germline. This CDR3 has 17 residues. From germline, CDR1 is GITISATS and CDR2 ISYDGTV (reference sequence). With 0 bases clipped from V and 8 bases from J, the junction kept 7 bases outside the gene matches. In DNA form, the CDR3 reads TGTGCCTTGTGGGAGGTGGTATCCAAGTTGGGCAAAAAAATCAAGGTATTT. Amino acids: CALWEVVSKLGKKIKVF.

This clone was counted only a few times. The protein recorded in TCRdb matches a much larger clone and deviates from this DNA's translation at residue 6, suggesting a read error; the protein here is obtained by translating the DNA. The chain recombines TRGV9 with TRGJP. TCRdb offers no J gene call, so here the DNA was matched to germline to obtain one. The CDR3 loop spans 18 amino acids. The germline CDR1 and CDR2 sequences are GITISATS and ISYDGTV (reference sequence). V lost 3 bases, J lost 3 bases, and 8 bases stayed unmatched. DNA for the CDR3: TGTGCCTTGTGGGAGATCCATCAGCAAGAGTTGGGCAAAAAAATCAAGGTATTT. Residues: CALWEIHQQELGKKIKVF.

In regard to this clone: The TCRdb protein, from a much larger clone, departs from this DNA's translation at residue 12, likely by read error; the protein shown derives from the DNA. The chain joins TRGV9 to TRGJ1 or TRGJ2. TCRdb offers no J gene call, so here the DNA was matched to germline to obtain one. The CDR3 contains 15 residues. The V gene's germline CDR1 is GITISATS and CDR2 ISYDGTV (reference sequence). The CDR3 loop reads CALWEVHPFYYEKLF. CDR3 nucleotide sequence: TGTGCCTTGTGGGAGGTGCACCCCTTTTATTATGAGAAACTCTTT.

This clone was detected only a few times. The protein that TCRdb holds for this DNA derives from a much larger clone and differs from the translated DNA at residue 4, which likely indicates a read error; the protein shown here is translated from the DNA. The V and J genes are TRGV3 and TRGJ1 or TRGJ2. TCRdb offers no J gene call, so here the DNA was matched to germline to obtain one. CDR1 and CDR2 from the germline V gene are VTNTFY and YDVSTARD (reference sequence). This CDR3 is 11 amino acids long. The CDR3 spells CATCDRPAKLF. The CDR3 region has the DNA TGTGCCACCTGTGACAGGCCGGCGAAACTCTTT.

This clone was observed at least ten times. A far bigger clonotype differs at one base, so this is likely a read error. Other DNA sequences in the same sample also yield this CDR3. V and J are TRGV9 and TRGJ1 or TRGJ2. TCRdb records no J gene; here it was assigned by comparing the DNA to germline. The CDR3 covers 13 residues. CDR1 and CDR2 from the germline V gene are GITISATS and ISYDGTV (reference sequence). CDR3 in amino acids: CALWEAPHYKKLF. The DNA of the CDR3 is TGCGCCTTGTGGGAGGCTCCCCATTATAAGAAACTCTTT.

About this clone itself: This DNA translates differently at residue 10 from the TCRdb protein, which is that of a much larger clone; a read error is likely, and the protein shown is the DNA's own translation. The CDR3 here is CATWDGQGYRKLF. The CDR3 nucleotides read TGTGCCACCTGGGACGGGCAGGGTTATAGGAAACTCTTT. The genes are TRGV2 and TRGJ1 or TRGJ2. This CDR3 contains 13 residues. Germline CDR1 reads EGSNGY; CDR2 reads YDSYNSKV.

As regards this clone: The protein TCRdb gives is from a much larger clone and does not agree with this DNA's translation at residue 9, likely a read error; the protein shown here comes from the DNA. The chain combines TRGV9 with TRGJ1 or TRGJ2. Assignment of the J gene here rests on matching the DNA to germline, because TCRdb gives none. CDR1 and CDR2 (germline): GITISATS, ISYDGTV (reference sequence). The CDR3 sequence is 12 residues long. Trimming took 6 bases from V and 11 from J; bases not matched to a gene: 13. CDR3 nucleotides: TGTGCCTTGTGGATAAGGGGTTTTGAGAAACTCTTT. Its translation is CALWIRGFEKLF.